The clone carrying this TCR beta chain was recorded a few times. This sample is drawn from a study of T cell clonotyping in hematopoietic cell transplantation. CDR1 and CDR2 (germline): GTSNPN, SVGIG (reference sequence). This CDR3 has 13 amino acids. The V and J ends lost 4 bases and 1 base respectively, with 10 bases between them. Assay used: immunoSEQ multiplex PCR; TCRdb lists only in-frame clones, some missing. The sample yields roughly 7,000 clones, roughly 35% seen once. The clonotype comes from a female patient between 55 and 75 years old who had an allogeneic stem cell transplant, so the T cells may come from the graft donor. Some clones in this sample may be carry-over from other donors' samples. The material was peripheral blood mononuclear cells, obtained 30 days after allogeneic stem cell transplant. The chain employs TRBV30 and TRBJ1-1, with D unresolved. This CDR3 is CAWKDRTNTEAFF. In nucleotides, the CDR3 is TGTGCCTGGAAAGACCGAACGAACACTGAAGCTTTCTTT.